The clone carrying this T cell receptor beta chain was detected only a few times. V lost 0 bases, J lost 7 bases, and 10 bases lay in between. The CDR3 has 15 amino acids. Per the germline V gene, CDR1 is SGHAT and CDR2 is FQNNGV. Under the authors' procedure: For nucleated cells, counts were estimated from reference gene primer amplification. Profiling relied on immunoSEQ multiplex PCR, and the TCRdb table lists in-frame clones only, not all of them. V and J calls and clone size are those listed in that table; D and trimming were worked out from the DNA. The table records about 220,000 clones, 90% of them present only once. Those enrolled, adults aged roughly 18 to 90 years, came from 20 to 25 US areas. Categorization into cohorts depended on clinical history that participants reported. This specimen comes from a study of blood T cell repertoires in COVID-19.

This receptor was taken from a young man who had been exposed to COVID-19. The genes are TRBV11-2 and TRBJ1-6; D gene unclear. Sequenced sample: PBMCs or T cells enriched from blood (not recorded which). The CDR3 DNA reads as TGTGCCAGCAGCTTAGAACCGGGTTCGAATTCACCCCTCCACTTT. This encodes CASSLEPGSNSPLHF. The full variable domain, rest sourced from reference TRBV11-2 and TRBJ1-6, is EAGVAQSPRYKIIEKRQSVAFWCNPISGHATLYWYQQILGQGPKLLIQFQNNGVVDDSQLPKDRFSAERLKGVDSTLKIQPAKLEDSAVYLCASSLEPGSNSPLHFGNGTRLTVT.